Listed below are T cell receptor beta chains from one sample, sequenced in a study of blood T cell repertoires in COVID-19. TCRdb's table, derived via immunoSEQ multiplex PCR, lists solely in-frame clones and lacks some. The data show 120,000 to 150,000 clones, over 75% seen once. Material: peripheral blood. Receptors were obtained from a man aged 55-75 years with active or convalescent COVID-19. The CDR3 runs from the conserved cysteine through the conserved F or W. The D gene is left open where the match is weak. Size values are once, few and many counts, or a class for expanded clones, and some rows have none.

j_gene | v_gene | abundance | d_gene | CDR3nt | CDR3aa
TRBJ2-7 | TRBV20-1 | - | TRBD1 | TGCAGTGCCAGTCTCGGGGGGACAGGGTACCTCGAGCAGTACTTC | CSASLGGTGYLEQYF
TRBJ1-4 | TRBV2 | - | - | TGTGCCAGCAGCCGAAGAGGGGAAAAACTGTTTTTT | CASSRRGEKLFF
TRBJ2-7 | TRBV27 | - | TRBD2 | TGTGCCAGCAGTTATGGGACTAGCGGGAGGGCCTTTCGGAACGAGCAGTACTTC | CASSYGTSGRAFRNEQYF
TRBJ1-2 | TRBV28 | - | - | TGTGCCAGCAGTCTGAGCCCACGGTTCGGCTACACCTTC | CASSLSPRFGYTF
TRBJ2-1 | TRBV2 | - | - | TGTGCCAGCAGTGCCGAGGCGGCGCAGTTCTTC | CASSAEAAQFF
TRBJ1-1 | TRBV5-6 | once | - | TGTGCCAGCAGTCTTCAGGTAGGGGGAATGAACACTGAAGCTTTCTTT | CASSLQVGGMNTEAFF
TRBJ2-5 | TRBV12-3/TRBV12-4 | - | TRBD2 | TGTGCCACCGGGGGAGGGCTTGAGACCCAGTACTTC | CATGGGLETQYF
TRBJ1-6 | TRBV27 | - | - | TGTGCCAGCAGACGGGAGGGGGGGAATTCACCCCTCCACTTT | CASRREGGNSPLHF
TRBJ1-5 | TRBV6-5 | - | - | TGTGCCAGCAGCGATACAGGGACTACCTATCCCCAGCATTTT | CASSDTGTTYPQHF
TRBJ2-5 | TRBV27 | - | TRBD2 | TGTGCCACCACGGGGGGAGAGACCCAGTACTTC | CATTGGETQYF
TRBJ2-7 | TRBV7-9 | once | TRBD1 | TGTGCCAGCAGCCGGGACAGGTCCTACGAGCAGTACTTC | CASSRDRSYEQYF
TRBJ2-7 | TRBV7-2 | - | - | TGTGCCAGCAGCCCTCCCGGGTTTTTGAAGGGGTACGAGCAGTACTTC | CASSPPGFLKGYEQYF
TRBJ1-2 | TRBV6-5 | - | TRBD1 | TGTGCCAGCAGTTACTCGAGGACAGGGGGAAACTATGGCTACACCTTC | CASSYSRTGGNYGYTF
TRBJ2-4 | TRBV23-1 | - | - | TGCGCCAGGCGTGGGGAGGAGGCCAAAAACATTCAGTACTTC | CARRGEEAKNIQYF
TRBJ1-5 | TRBV21-1 | - | - | TGTGCCAGCAGCAAAGGCCCTGACAGGGGGTACCTAACCAATTGTGTTCAGCCCCAGCATTTT | CASSKGPDRGYLTNCVQPQHF
TRBJ1-4 | TRBV2 | - | - | TGTGCCAGCAGCGACCTCGACAGGAGAACTAATGAAAAACTGTTTTTT | CASSDLDRRTNEKLFF
TRBJ2-3 | TRBV30 | - | TRBD2 | TGTGCCTGGAGTCAGCGAGCTAGCGGGAGGCCCCCGGGGTGGACAGATACGCAGTATTTT | CAWSQRASGRPPGWTDTQYF
TRBJ1-5 | TRBV24-1 | few | - | TGTGCCACCAGGGGTCCGGGAAATCAGCCCCAGCATTTT | CATRGPGNQPQHF
TRBJ1-2 | TRBV19 | - | - | TGTGCCAGTAGTGTTGGGCCCGGGGACTATGGCTACACCTTC | CASSVGPGDYGYTF
TRBJ2-1 | TRBV11-2 | - | TRBD2 | TGTGCCAGCAGCTTAGTCCCGGGAGGGTACAATGAGCAGTTCTTC | CASSLVPGGYNEQFF
TRBJ1-2 | TRBV7-3 | few | - | TGTGCCAGCAGCCCGGGGAACTATGGCTACACCTTC | CASSPGNYGYTF
TRBJ1-3 | TRBV4-1 | once | TRBD1 | TGCGCCAGCAGCCAACCCCGGGGACAGTTCTCTGGAAACACCATATATTTT | CASSQPRGQFSGNTIYF
TRBJ2-7 | TRBV7-2 | - | - | TGTGCCAGCAGCGCCCACCAGAGGAAATACGAGCAGTACTTC | CASSAHQRKYEQYF
TRBJ2-7 | TRBV5-4 | - | - | TGTGCCAGCAGCTCCCAGACAGGAACCTACGAGCAGTACTTC | CASSSQTGTYEQYF
TRBJ1-2 | TRBV28 | - | - | TGTGCCAGCAGCCCCTGGGGGGGGCCCTATGGCTACACCTTC | CASSPWGGPYGYTF
TRBJ2-5 | TRBV28 | - | - | TGTGCCAGCAGACGCGGGACGGCGTTCCAAGAGACCCAGTACTTC | CASRRGTAFQETQYF
TRBJ2-2 | TRBV7-2 | - | TRBD2 | TGTGCCAGCAGTTCGACTAGCGGGCGCACCGGGGAGCTGTTTTTT | CASSSTSGRTGELFF
TRBJ2-7 | TRBV21-1 | few | - | TGTGCCAGCAGCAGAGGACAGGGGGCCTACGAGCAGTACTTC | CASSRGQGAYEQYF
TRBJ1-4 | TRBV21-1 | - | - | TGTGCCAGCAGCGGGGGGACTTTTAATGAAAAACTGTTTTTT | CASSGGTFNEKLFF
TRBJ2-3 | TRBV27 | - | TRBD1 | TGTGCCAGCAGTCAGACAGGGGCAGATACGCAGTATTTT | CASSQTGADTQYF
TRBJ2-7 | TRBV6-6 | - | TRBD1 | TGTGCCAGCAGTGACAGGGTATTCTCCTACGAGCAGTACTTC | CASSDRVFSYEQYF
TRBJ2-7 | TRBV28 | - | TRBD2 | TGTGCCAGCAGTCCCGGGACTAGCGGCCCCTACGAGCAGTACTTC | CASSPGTSGPYEQYF
TRBJ1-6 | TRBV28 | - | TRBD1 | TGTGCCAGCAGTTTATTGGGGACAGGGTATTCACCCCTCCACTTT | CASSLLGTGYSPLHF
TRBJ1-5 | TRBV12-3/TRBV12-4 | - | - | TGTGCCAGCAGGGTCAGGGAAGGTCTGCCCCAGCATTTT | CASRVREGLPQHF
TRBJ2-3 | TRBV28 | - | TRBD2 | TGTGCCAGCAGGGTAGCGGGAGGAACAGATACGCAGTATTTT | CASRVAGGTDTQYF
TRBJ2-7 | TRBV5-1 | - | - | TGCGCCAGCAGCCTATCCCAGGGGCCTTCCTACGAGCAGTACTTC | CASSLSQGPSYEQYF
TRBJ2-3 | TRBV25-1 | - | TRBD2 | TGTGCCAGCAGTGACGTCCGGACTAGCGCCACAGATACGCAGTATTTT | CASSDVRTSATDTQYF
TRBJ2-1 | TRBV28 | - | - | TGTGCCAGCAGTTTATGGTTAGCTTCCTACAATGAGCAGTTCTTC | CASSLWLASYNEQFF
TRBJ1-2 | TRBV5-1 | - | TRBD1 | TGCGCCAGCAGCTTGGAGGAGGGGGCGCGGTATGGCTACACCTTC | CASSLEEGARYGYTF
TRBJ2-3 | TRBV7-2 | - | - | TGTGCCAGCAGCCGCTCCTACACAGGGGCGGGGGGTACGCAGTATTTT | CASSRSYTGAGGTQYF
TRBJ1-2 | TRBV7-9 | - | TRBD1 | TGTGCCAGCAGCCAAGCCGGGACAGGGGGGAATGGCTACACCTTC | CASSQAGTGGNGYTF
TRBJ1-1 | TRBV10-3 | - | - | TGTGCCATCAGTGCGGGGATTGGAACGGCTGAAGCTTTCTTT | CAISAGIGTAEAFF
TRBJ2-3 | TRBV11-3 | - | TRBD2 | TGTGCCAGCAGCTTAGGCGGGAGTTTCGCAGATACGCAGTATTTT | CASSLGGSFADTQYF
TRBJ2-7 | TRBV7-9 | - | TRBD2 | TGTGCCAGCACCTTAGCGGGGCCCTCCTACGAGCAGTACTTC | CASTLAGPSYEQYF
TRBJ2-2 | TRBV18 | few | TRBD2 | TGTGCCAGCTCACGGGGGACTACTGGCACCGGGGAGCTGTTTTTT | CASSRGTTGTGELFF
TRBJ2-6 | TRBV6-1 | - | - | TGTGCCAGCAGTGAGAGGGCTGGGGCCAACGTCCTGACTTTC | CASSERAGANVLTF
TRBJ2-1 | TRBV25-1 | - | - | TGTGCCAGCAGTGGGGCCCGGTTCACTAGAGGGAATGAGCAGTTCTTC | CASSGARFTRGNEQFF
TRBJ2-1 | TRBV27 | - | TRBD2 | TGTGCCAGCAGACCTCTAGCGGGAGCTGTCAATGAGCAGTTCTTC | CASRPLAGAVNEQFF
TRBJ2-2 | TRBV10-1 | - | - | TGCGCCAGCAGTGATCGCAGGGAAACCGGGGAGCTGTTTTTT | CASSDRRETGELFF
TRBJ1-5 | TRBV19 | - | - | TGTGCCAGTAGTTACACAGCCAATCAGCCCCAGCATTTT | CASSYTANQPQHF
TRBJ2-7 | TRBV4-2 | - | TRBD1 | TGTGCCAGCAGCCAAGCGGACAGGGGGCACTACGAGCAGTACTTC | CASSQADRGHYEQYF
TRBJ1-3 | TRBV5-1 | once | TRBD1 | TGCGCCAGCAGCGCCGGGACAGGAGGAAACACCATATATTTT | CASSAGTGGNTIYF
TRBJ2-3 | TRBV2 | - | - | TGTGCCAGCAGTACAGATCGCACAGATACGCAGTATTTT | CASSTDRTDTQYF
TRBJ2-7 | TRBV5-1 | - | - | TGCGCCAGCAGCTTGCGAGGCGGGCACTCCTACGAGCAGTACTTC | CASSLRGGHSYEQYF
TRBJ2-1 | TRBV12-3/TRBV12-4 | - | TRBD2 | TGTGCCAGCAGCCATAGCGGGAGATTTGAGCAGTTCTTC | CASSHSGRFEQFF
TRBJ1-6 | TRBV5-4 | - | TRBD1 | TGTGCCAGCAGCTACGGGACAGCCGGACGGAATTCACCCCTCCACTTT | CASSYGTAGRNSPLHF
TRBJ1-6 | TRBV4-2 | once | - | TGTGCCAGCAGCCAATTCCGGGACACTTTTTCACCCCTCCACTTT | CASSQFRDTFSPLHF
TRBJ2-7 | TRBV28 | - | - | TGTGCCAGCCGTCCTACTTCTTACGAGCAGTACTTC | CASRPTSYEQYF